A selection of T cell receptor beta chains follows, all from one sample in a study of identical twins. TCRdb reprocessed the 5' RACE reads with MiXCR, giving one entry per CDR3 protein. This table has roughly 720,000 distinct CDR3 sequences, about 18% appearing once. This sample was shared with a second study, whose subject was T cells expressing NK-cell markers.

The material sequenced was PBMCs. The receptors were gathered from a woman between 18 and 29 years old in good health. Both conserved end residues are trimmed from each CDR3.

>TRBV12-3/TRBV12-4|TRBJ1-5
ASSQTGWVGPQH
>TRBV5-6|TRBJ2-7
ASSLGRSLDEQY
>TRBV20-1|TRBJ2-7
SATPASGRYNEQY
>TRBV5-5|TRBJ2-5
ASTLRGETQY
>TRBV20-1|TRBJ2-3
SARGTPTTTSGRAYNTDTQY
>TRBV4-3|TRBJ1-6
ASSQALSGVNSPLH
>TRBV5-1|TRBJ2-7
ASRVEGGSYEQY
>TRBV12-3/TRBV12-4|TRBJ2-5
ASALGEGETQY
>TRBV6-1|TRBJ2-7
ASIGPKSNEQY
>TRBV18|TRBJ2-2
ASSPLGANTGELF
>TRBV12-3/TRBV12-4|TRBJ2-3
ASSSRDQRGDTQY
>TRBV20-1|TRBJ2-1
SAAGNQYNEQF
>TRBV20-1|TRBJ2-7
SAPGREGIGEQY
>TRBV28|TRBJ2-7
ASIFRHEQY
>TRBV5-1|TRBJ2-5
ASSSWTAQETQY
>TRBV4-3|TRBJ2-7
ASSQGTGVAYEQY
>TRBV6-5|TRBJ1-5
ASSYSGVNQPQH
>TRBV6-2/TRBV6-3|TRBJ2-7
ASRPGARSSYEQY
>TRBV18|TRBJ2-7
ASSGTGVYEQY
>TRBV6-2/TRBV6-3|TRBJ1-5
ASRARTASNQPQH
>TRBV25-1|TRBJ2-7
ASSPATGNEQY
>TRBV6-5|TRBJ2-1
ASSYGSRSSYNEQF
>TRBV9|TRBJ2-2
ASSYGQGMAGELF
>TRBV20-1|TRBJ2-7
SAGTRAADYEQY
>TRBV20-1|TRBJ2-2
SARAPGRYTGELF
>TRBV6-2/TRBV6-3|TRBJ2-1
ASTRPSGRGGEQF
>TRBV7-9|TRBJ1-5
ASSWGFNQPQH
>TRBV7-9|TRBJ1-2
ASSSPGRLYGYT
>TRBV20-1|TRBJ2-7
SAREALSWSYEQY
>TRBV25-1|TRBJ2-1
ASSVLGHEQF
>TRBV9|TRBJ1-5
ASSAREGVEPQH
>TRBV5-1|TRBJ2-3
ASSDDRAGDTQY
>TRBV7-9|TRBJ2-1
ASSLPAGYNEQF
>TRBV5-1|TRBJ2-3
ASSEGSTDTQY
>TRBV6-5|TRBJ1-1
ASPRVGTGAF
>TRBV10-2|TRBJ2-3
ASGGQGKQY
>TRBV18|TRBJ1-4
ASSPPPMGEKLF
>TRBV7-6|TRBJ1-1
ASSVGGGSRTEAF
>TRBV24-1|TRBJ2-7
ATSDRTGDEQY
>TRBV11-3|TRBJ2-7
ASSLAGQHNYEQY
>TRBV7-2|TRBJ2-7
ASSPGTLGPLEQY
>TRBV7-9|TRBJ2-1
ASSFPRLAASYNEQF
>TRBV20-1|TRBJ2-1
SAPRTKGSYNEQF
>TRBV3-1|TRBJ1-2
ASSQQGRGGYT
>TRBV27|TRBJ2-7
ASSRDKTYEQY
>TRBV7-9|TRBJ2-7
ASSRGQVDEQY
>TRBV12-5|TRBJ1-2
ASGLGPTPYGGLYGYT
>TRBV10-3|TRBJ1-1
AISEQGRNTEAF
>TRBV20-1|TRBJ1-5
SARAGPPAPQH
>TRBV3-1|TRBJ2-3
ASSHLSGTGDKGADTQY
>TRBV10-3|TRBJ2-7
AISESLTDNSGRAGEQY
>TRBV20-1|TRBJ2-5
SARSGQETQY
>TRBV30|TRBJ2-3
AISLGGGTDTQY